Presented here are 32 T cell receptor beta chains from one specimen sequenced in a study of technical replicates of blood from a handful of donors. Clones were sequenced by immunoSEQ multiplex PCR, and TCRdb holds only the in-frame ones, with some missing. The sample includes roughly 80,000 clones, roughly nine tenths of them seen just once. The sample comprised T cells isolated from PBMCs. These receptors were collected from a human donor in good health.

This chain links TRBV7-9 with TRBJ1-5, with D perhaps TRBD1 (5 bases). This CDR3 comprises 16 residues. Germline CDR1 and CDR2: SEHNR and FQNEAQ (reference sequence). V was pared by 5 bases and J by 3 bases, with 17 bases between. This CDR3 is CASSGFTRGINQPQHF. The DNA of the CDR3 is TGTGCCAGCAGCGGGTTTACCCGGGGGATCAATCAGCCCCAGCATTTT.

J is TRBJ2-2 and V is TRBV21-1; TRBD2 is the table's D call and was not checked against the DNA. TRBV21-1 is a pseudogene. This CDR3 region has 12 residues. The CDR3 region has the DNA TGTGCCAGCAGCTGGGGGGATGGGGAGCTGTTTTTT. Residues: CASSWGDGELFF.

The chain couples TRBV7-9 to TRBJ1-1, with 10 nucleotides matching TRBD1. V gave up 4 bases and J gave up 5 bases; unmatched junction bases: 4. Germline-derived CDR1 and CDR2 are SEHNR and FQNEAQ (reference sequence). The CDR3 consists of 14 residues. This CDR3 reads CASSSTGGGTEAFF. In DNA form, the CDR3 reads TGTGCCAGCAGCTCGACAGGGGGCGGAACTGAAGCTTTCTTT. Full variable domain (missing parts from reference TRBV7-9 and TRBJ1-1): DTGVSQNPRHKITKRGQNVTFRCDPISEHNRLYWYRQTLGQGPEFLTYFQNEAQLEKSRLLSDRFSAERPKGSFSTLEIQRTEQGDSAMYLCASSSTGGGTEAFFGQGTRLTVV.

V is TRBV15 and J is TRBJ1-1; TRBD1 matches 9 bases. CDR3 length equals 15 residues. Per the germline V gene, CDR1 is LNHNV and CDR2 is YYDKDF (reference sequence). Trimming took 1 base from V and 2 from J; bases not matched to a gene: 2. CDR3 residues: CATSRAGQGNTEAFF. The CDR3 bases are TGTGCCACCAGCAGAGCGGGACAGGGAAACACTGAAGCTTTCTTT.

A few counts support this clone. The genes are TRBV5-1 and TRBJ1-1; D uncertain. This CDR3 is built from 16 residues. V shed 4 bases and J shed 0 bases, with 16 bases lying between them. Germline values: CDR1 SGHRS, CDR2 YFSETQ. Written as DNA, the CDR3 is TGCGCCAGCAGCCCTAAGTGGGCGGGCGTGAACACTGAAGCTTTCTTT. This translates into CASSPKWAGVNTEAFF.

This clone turned up a few times. The chain joins TRBV2 to TRBJ1-5; D remains unclear. The CDR3 loop spans 14 amino acids. From germline, CDR1 is SNHLY and CDR2 FYNNEI. Trimming took off 5 bases at V and 0 bases at J, with 8 bases between the two ends. In DNA form, the CDR3 reads TGTGCCAGCAGTCCAACTTATAGCAATCAGCCCCAGCATTTT. Translation: CASSPTYSNQPQHF.

The rearrangement uses TRBV10-2 and TRBJ1-5, with 7 nucleotides matching TRBD1. V was clipped by 2 bases and J by 1 base; unmatched bases: 2. This CDR3 spans 15 amino acids. Germline V gives CDR1 WSHSY, CDR2 SAAADI. CDR3: CASSEEQGSNQPQHF. CDR3 nucleotide sequence: TGCGCCAGCAGTGAGGAACAGGGGAGCAATCAGCCCCAGCATTTT.

This rearrangement joins TRBV13 to TRBJ2-2, with TRBD1 identical over 8 bases. CDR1 is PRHDT, CDR2 FYEKMQ, per germline (reference sequence). The CDR3 loop spans 15 amino acids. V lost 4 bases to trimming and J lost 6 bases; unmatched junction nucleotides: 7. The CDR3 DNA reads TGTGCCAGCAGCTATGGGACAGGCGACGCCGGGGAGCTGTTTTTT. This translates into CASSYGTGDAGELFF.

The V call is TRBV4-1, the J call TRBJ2-2; perhaps TRBD2 as D (5 bases). The CDR3 loop spans 15 amino acids. Germline values: CDR1 MGHRA, CDR2 YSYEKL. Trimming took 3 bases from V and 2 from J, leaving 10 bases between them. Here the CDR3 DNA reads TGCGCCAGCAGCCACCCCGGGGTTAACACCGGGGAGCTGTTTTTT. Amino acids: CASSHPGVNTGELFF.

The chain carries TRBV10-3 and TRBJ2-1, with TRBD2 matching 7 bases. Trimming removed 4 bases from V and 7 bases from J; junction bases left unmatched: 28. This CDR3 has 21 residues. Germline lookup yields CDR1 ENHRY and CDR2 SYGVKD. The CDR3 region is CAISGKGGALARGQQRNEQFF. DNA for the CDR3: TGTGCCATCAGTGGGAAGGGCGGCGCACTAGCGAGAGGCCAACAGCGGAATGAGCAGTTCTTC.

The CDR3: CASSIRQANYGYTF. In DNA, the CDR3 is TGTGCCAGTAGTATCAGACAGGCGAACTATGGCTACACCTTC. The genes are TRBV19 and TRBJ1-2; perhaps TRBD1 as D (6 bases). V was trimmed by 3 bases and J by 2 bases, leaving 10 bases between them. CDR1 is LNHDA and CDR2 is SQIVND in the germline V gene (reference sequence). The CDR3 loop spans 14 amino acids.

The V call is TRBV7-2, the J call TRBJ2-7; 7 nucleotides align to TRBD2. The germline V gene encodes CDR1 SGHTA and CDR2 FQGNSA. J gave up 6 bases and V 2 bases, and 7 bases lay outside the gene matches. The CDR3 spans 14 residues. The CDR3 reads CASSLLRERSEQYF. Written as DNA, the CDR3 is TGTGCCAGCAGCTTATTGCGGGAGCGGTCCGAGCAGTACTTC. Based on the CDR3 plus reference TRBV7-2 and TRBJ2-7, the full variable domain is GAGVSQSPSNKVTEKGKDVELRCDPISGHTALYWYRQSLGQGLEFLIYFQGNSAPDKSGLPSDRFSAERTGGSVSTLTIQRTQQEDSAVYLCASSLLRERSEQYFGPGTRLTVT.

The J gene is TRBJ1-2, the V gene TRBV20-1; D perhaps matches TRBD1 (5 bases). Trimming stripped 6 bases from V and 4 bases from J, with 9 bases between. This CDR3 is 11 amino acids long. Germline V CDR1 and CDR2: DFQATT, SNEGSKA (reference sequence). The CDR3, as DNA: TGCAGTGCGCAAGACAGCTATGGCTACACCTTC. Protein sequence: CSAQDSYGYTF.

J is TRBJ2-1 and V is TRBV4-1; 8 nucleotides match TRBD2. Germline values: CDR1 MGHRA, CDR2 YSYEKL. V lost 6 bases, J lost 10 bases, and 14 bases stayed unmatched. This CDR3 is 15 amino acids long. The CDR3 reads CASREGRGGRGEQFF. The CDR3 nucleotides read TGCGCCAGCAGGGAAGGACGGGGGGGGAGGGGCGAGCAGTTCTTC.

The chain couples TRBV19 to TRBJ2-7; weak D call: TRBD2 (6 bases). CDR3 length: 17 residues. V lost 6 bases and J 6 bases, leaving 27 bases between the germline ends. Per germline, CDR1 LNHDA and CDR2 SQIVND (reference sequence). The CDR3 here is CASSTADLRGTWGEQYF. In DNA form, the CDR3 reads TGTGCCAGTAGCACCGCCGATCTCCGGGGGACCTGGGGCGAGCAGTACTTC.

This chain links TRBV11-3 with TRBJ1-4; 7 nucleotides line up with TRBD1. The CDR3 consists of 15 residues. The ends lost 1 base at V and 4 bases at J; junction bases unmatched: 3. Germline CDR1 is SGHNT and CDR2 is YENEEA. Written as DNA, the CDR3 is TGTGCCAGCAGCTTAGGACGACAGGGTAATGAAAAACTGTTTTTT. Its translation: CASSLGRQGNEKLFF.

This chain uses TRBV2 with TRBJ2-1, with D unclear. The CDR3 loop spans 11 amino acids. Trimming removed 5 bases at V and 9 bases at J, with 8 bases between. CDR1 is SNHLY, CDR2 FYNNEI, per germline. CDR3 nucleotides: TGTGCCAGCAGTCCATACGGTGAGCAGTTCTTC. Its translation: CASSPYGEQFF.

The chain links TRBV6-1 to TRBJ2-1; 10 bases fit TRBD2. Germline V gene data show CDR1 as MNHNS and CDR2 as SASEGT. This CDR3 is 14 amino acids long. V shed 8 bases, J shed 4 bases, and the junction held 5 bases outside the gene matches. CDR3 region: CASRLAGDYNEQFF. The CDR3 coding sequence is TGTGCCAGCCGACTAGCGGGTGATTACAATGAGCAGTTCTTC.

This clone was detected once. The chain links TRBV10-3 to TRBJ1-1, with D possibly TRBD1 on 6 matching bases. V was pared by 0 bases and J by 4 bases, with 12 bases between. The germline CDR1 and CDR2 sequences are ENHRY and SYGVKD. The CDR3 contains 15 residues. CDR3 DNA sequence: TGTGCCATCAGTGAGTCACAGGGTGTGGGCACTGAAGCTTTCTTT. This sequence encodes CAISESQGVGTEAFF.

This clone appeared once. V usage is TRBV28 and J usage is TRBJ1-1, with a tentative D call TRBD1 (5 bases). The germline V gene has CDR1 MDHEN and CDR2 SYDVKM. The CDR3 sequence is 11 residues long. CDR3: CAFGGGLGAFF. DNA for the CDR3: TGTGCGTTCGGGGGGGGACTCGGAGCTTTCTTT.

The chain combines TRBV11-2 with TRBJ2-1; the match to TRBD2 covers 7 bases. In germline, CDR1 is SGHAT, CDR2 FQNNGV. The CDR3 has 16 amino acids. With V trimmed by 3 bases and J by 4 bases, 9 bases remained unmatched. The chain's CDR3 is CASSFGGSRRYNEQFF. CDR3 nucleotide sequence: TGTGCCAGCAGCTTCGGCGGGAGCAGGAGATACAATGAGCAGTTCTTC.

Only one count was recorded for this clone. CDR3 coding DNA: TGCGCCAGCAGCTTGGAATACCAGGGTGGAGCCTACGAGCAGTACTTC. This gives the protein CASSLEYQGGAYEQYF. The chain combines TRBV5-1 with TRBJ2-7, with a weak D call TRBD1 (5 bases). The CDR3 is 16 amino acids. Between the trimmed V and J ends, which lost 0 bases and 2 bases, there was a span of 15 bases. Per germline, CDR1 SGHRS and CDR2 YFSETQ.

This chain connects TRBV2 to TRBJ2-6; D gene unclear. This CDR3 is 13 amino acids long. V was trimmed by 7 bases and J by 2 bases, leaving 6 bases between them. In germline, CDR1 is SNHLY, CDR2 FYNNEI. The CDR3 region has the DNA TGTGCCAGCAAAATAACTGGGGCCAACGTCCTGACTTTC. Protein: CASKITGANVLTF.

The chain has TRBV27 and TRBJ1-4; a possible D gene is TRBD1 (6 bases). Trimming cost V 2 bases and J 8 bases, with 15 bases left between them. Germline CDR1 reads MNHEY; CDR2 reads SMNVEV (reference sequence). The CDR3 is 15 amino acids. The CDR3 region is CASSLLPGEGEKLFF. The CDR3 DNA is TGTGCCAGCAGTTTACTTCCAGGGGAAGGGGAAAAACTGTTTTTT.

The chain recombines TRBV13 with TRBJ2-7; no firm D call. Germline CDR1 reads PRHDT; CDR2 reads FYEKMQ (reference sequence). There are 13 residues in the CDR3. Trimming left V 2 bases short and J 6 bases short, with 11 bases between. CDR3 nucleotides: TGTGCCAGCAGCTTACTACTCTCCGGCGAGCAGTACTTC. This sequence encodes CASSLLLSGEQYF.

This clone has a single count. V gene TRBV19 combines with J gene TRBJ1-1; 10 bases map to TRBD1. Losses at the gene ends were 5 bases for V and 11 bases for J; bases not matched to a gene: 17. The CDR3 length is 16 residues. Looked up from germline, CDR1 is LNHDA and CDR2 is SQIVND (reference sequence). Written as DNA, the CDR3 is TGTGCCAGTAGTCCTCAAGCCTCGGGACAGGGGAAGGGGGCTTTCTTT. Its translation: CASSPQASGQGKGAFF. Together with reference TRBV19 and TRBJ1-1, the CDR3 gives the full variable domain: DGGITQSPKYLFRKEGQNVTLSCEQNLNHDAMYWYRQDPGQGLRLIYYSQIVNDFQKGDIAEGYSVSREKKESFPLTVTSAQKNPTAFYLCASSPQASGQGKGAFFGQGTRLTVV.

This clone is a singleton in its sample. The CDR3 sequence: CARNSGVSNQPQHF. The CDR3 bases are TGTGCCAGGAACTCAGGGGTGAGCAATCAGCCCCAGCATTTT. The gene calls are TRBV19 and TRBJ1-5; D possibly corresponds to TRBD1 (6 bases). V lost 9 bases and J 1 base, leaving 13 bases between the germline ends. Germline V gene data show CDR1 as LNHDA and CDR2 as SQIVND (reference sequence). The CDR3 has 14 residues.

This rearrangement joins TRBV18 to TRBJ2-1; tentatively, D is TRBD2 (6 bases). V shed 2 bases and J shed 7 bases, with 15 bases lying between them. This CDR3 spans 15 amino acids. Germline loops: CDR1 KGHSH, CDR2 LQKENI. For the CDR3, the DNA is TGTGCCAGCTCACCAGCTATCGGGGGTAGTAATGAGCAGTTCTTC. The encoded protein is CASSPAIGGSNEQFF.

This chain joins TRBV5-5 and TRBJ2-7, with TRBD1 matching over 8 bases. Germline-derived CDR1 and CDR2 are SGHKS and YYEKEE (reference sequence). With V trimmed by 0 bases and J by 3 bases, 8 bases remained unmatched. The CDR3 sequence is 16 residues long. The chain's CDR3 is CASSLAVDRDHYEQYF. CDR3 nucleotide sequence: TGTGCCAGCAGCTTGGCCGTGGACAGGGACCACTACGAGCAGTACTTC.

This rearrangement joins TRBV15 to TRBJ2-1; 9 bases are shared with TRBD1. Germline trimming cut 7 bases from V and 9 bases from J; bases unmatched to any gene: 19. Germline-derived CDR1 and CDR2 are LNHNV and YYDKDF (reference sequence). This CDR3 region has 17 residues. The chain's CDR3 is CATTIQGTGWFNREQFF. CDR3 DNA: TGTGCCACCACTATACAAGGGACAGGGTGGTTCAATCGTGAGCAGTTCTTC.

This chain connects TRBV6-5 to TRBJ2-7, with a weak D call TRBD2 (5 bases). CDR1 is MNHEY, CDR2 SVGAGI, per germline. The V end lost 6 bases, the J end lost 2 bases, and 17 bases lay between the germline ends. This CDR3 is built from 15 residues. CDR3 nucleotide sequence: TGTGCCAGCAGCCGAAACAGCCTCGGGGCCTACGAGCAGTACTTC. Its translation: CASSRNSLGAYEQYF.

CDR3 coding DNA: TGTGCCAGCAGCTTAGGGGGGCTAGCGGGCAGAAACAATGAGCAGTTCTTC. Protein: CASSLGGLAGRNNEQFF. This rearrangement joins TRBV7-6 to TRBJ2-1; 8 bases are shared with TRBD2. Germline trimming cut 1 base from V and 5 bases from J; bases unmatched to any gene: 10. Germline CDR1 SGHVS, CDR2 FNYEAQ. This CDR3 has 17 residues.